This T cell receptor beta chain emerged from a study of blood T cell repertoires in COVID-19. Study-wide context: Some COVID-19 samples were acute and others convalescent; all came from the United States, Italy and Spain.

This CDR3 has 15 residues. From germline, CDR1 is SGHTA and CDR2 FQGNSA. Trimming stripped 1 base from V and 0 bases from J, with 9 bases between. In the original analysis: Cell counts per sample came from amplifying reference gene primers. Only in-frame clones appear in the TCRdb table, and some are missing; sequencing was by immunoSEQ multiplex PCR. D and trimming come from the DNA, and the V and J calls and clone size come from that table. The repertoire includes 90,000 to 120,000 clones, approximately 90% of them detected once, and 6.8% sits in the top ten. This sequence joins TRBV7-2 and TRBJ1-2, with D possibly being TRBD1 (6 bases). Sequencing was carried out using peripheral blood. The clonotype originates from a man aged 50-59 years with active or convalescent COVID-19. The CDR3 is CASSLGTATNYGYTF. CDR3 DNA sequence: TGTGCCAGCAGCTTAGGGACAGCCACTAACTATGGCTACACCTTC.